Below are 11 T cell receptor beta chains sequenced from a single sample in a study of beta chain features in type 1 diabetes. Expressed TCRB transcripts were sequenced because the entire RNA isolate underwent reverse transcription. Produced via immunoSEQ multiplex PCR; TCRdb's table is partial and in-frame only. This table holds some 100,000 clones, less than 40% found once. Sequencing was done on a sample of stem cell memory CD4+ T cells from blood. The source of these receptors is a woman between 18 and 29 years old in good health.

The chain employs TRBV28 and TRBJ2-7; 9 bases are a match to TRBD1. Germline V gene lookup returns CDR1 MDHEN and CDR2 SYDVKM. V was pared by 4 bases and J by 4 bases, with 8 bases of the junction left unmatched. This CDR3 comprises 15 residues. Here the CDR3 reads CASSSGTGPLYEQYF. CDR3 in DNA: TGTGCCAGCAGTTCTGGGACAGGGCCCCTTTACGAGCAGTACTTC. Supplemented by reference TRBV28 and TRBJ2-7, the full variable domain reads DVKVTQSSRYLVKRTGEKVFLECVQDMDHENMFWYRQDPGLGLRLIYFSYDVKMKEKGDIPEGYSVSREKKERFSLILESASTNQTSMYLCASSSGTGPLYEQYFGPGTRLTVT.

This chain links TRBV7-9 with TRBJ1-1; possible D gene TRBD1, 5 bases. V lost 5 bases and J lost 6, with 13 bases in between. The V gene's germline CDR1 is SEHNR and CDR2 FQNEAQ (reference sequence). This CDR3 has 13 amino acids. The CDR3 bases are TGTGCCAGCAGCATAAACAGGTTTGCTGAAGCTTTCTTT. Translated: CASSINRFAEAFF.

The DNA for the CDR3 is TGCACGGACAGGGAATACGAGCAGTACTTC. This translates into CTDREYEQYF. V is TRBV29-1 and J is TRBJ2-7, with 8 bases matching TRBD1. CDR3 length: 10 residues. Germline values: CDR1 SQVTM, CDR2 ANQGSEA.

This chain links TRBV28 with TRBJ1-1; perhaps TRBD1 as D (5 bases). CDR3 size: 11 residues. Germline-derived CDR1 and CDR2 are MDHEN and SYDVKM. V shed 6 bases and J shed 11 bases, with 13 bases lying between them. In nucleotides, the CDR3 is TGTGCCAGCAGCTCAGGGACTTGGGCTTTCTTT. The encoded protein is CASSSGTWAFF.

The CDR3 loop is CASSPAGTASYEQYF. In nucleotides, the CDR3 is TGTGCCAGCAGCCCTGCCGGGACAGCCTCCTACGAGCAGTACTTC. This chain connects TRBV7-3 to TRBJ2-7; TRBD1 matches at 7 bases. Trimming took 5 bases from V and 0 from J; bases not matched to a gene: 7. The CDR3 loop spans 15 amino acids. CDR1 is SGHTA, CDR2 FQGTGA, per germline.

This clone turned up a few times. The chain employs TRBV5-6 and TRBJ1-5, with 8 nucleotides matching TRBD1. This CDR3 spans 14 amino acids. In germline, CDR1 is SGHDT, CDR2 YYEEEE. Germline trimming cut 2 bases from V and 5 bases from J; bases unmatched to any gene: 3. CDR3: CASSFGQGHQPQHF. In nucleotides, the CDR3 is TGTGCCAGCAGCTTCGGACAGGGACATCAGCCCCAGCATTTT.

The rearrangement joins TRBV29-1 to TRBJ2-7, with 12 nucleotides matching TRBD2. The CDR3 spans 17 residues. V shed 7 bases, J shed 3 bases, and the junction held 16 bases outside the gene matches. From germline, CDR1 is SQVTM and CDR2 ANQGSEA. The CDR3 protein is CSAKWGTSGGSGYEQYF. In nucleotides, the CDR3 is TGCAGCGCCAAGTGGGGCACTAGCGGGGGGTCCGGCTACGAGCAGTACTTC.

The chain employs TRBV6-5 and TRBJ1-1; 7 nucleotides line up with TRBD1. CDR1 is MNHEY and CDR2 is SVGAGI in the germline V gene. CDR3 length: 15 amino acids. V was pared by 0 bases and J by 1 base, with 2 bases of the junction left unmatched. CDR3 sequence (DNA): TGTGCCAGCAGTTACTCGAAGGGGGCGAACACTGAAGCTTTCTTT. This gives the protein CASSYSKGANTEAFF.

The rearrangement uses TRBV12-5 and TRBJ1-2; D gene ambiguous. This CDR3 is 14 amino acids long. V lost 4 bases and J lost 5, with 14 bases in between. CDR1 is LGHNT and CDR2 is FRNRAP in the germline V gene. The CDR3 DNA is TGTGCTAGTGGTTCCCCCGGGAGGGTGTATGGCTACACCTTC. The encoded protein is CASGSPGRVYGYTF.

The chain links TRBV15 to TRBJ1-2; the D gene is possibly TRBD1 (5 bases). V was trimmed by 5 bases and J by 2 bases, leaving 12 bases between them. The CDR3 extends over 14 amino acids. Germline-derived CDR1 and CDR2 are LNHNV and YYDKDF (reference sequence). The CDR3 region has the DNA TGTGCCACCAGCCCGGGGGGGTTAAACTATGGCTACACCTTC. It yields the protein CATSPGGLNYGYTF. The full variable domain, with the rest looked up from reference TRBV15 and TRBJ1-2, is DAMVIQNPRYQVTQFGKPVTLSCSQTLNHNVMYWYQQKSSQAPKLLFHYYDKDFNNEADTPDNFQSRRPNTSFCFLDIRSPGLGDTAMYLCATSPGGLNYGYTFGSGTRLTVV.

The chain recombines TRBV7-9 with TRBJ2-1; D perhaps matches TRBD1 (7 bases). The CDR3 extends over 16 amino acids. Germline assignment: CDR1 SEHNR and CDR2 FQNEAQ (reference sequence). Trimming stripped 2 bases from V and 1 base from J, with 12 bases between. The CDR3 loop reads CASSLRTGGSYNEQFF. Here the CDR3 DNA reads TGTGCCAGCAGCTTACGGACAGGAGGGTCCTACAATGAGCAGTTCTTC.